The table lists the clone carrying this TCR beta chain with a few counts. Participants, roughly 18 to 89 years old, spanned 25 or so US areas. Two negative PCRs, clearance, or symptom resolution characterized the recovered Cohort 3 donors. The data were obtained in a study of blood T cell repertoires in COVID-19. Study information: COVID-19 samples collected from the United States, Italy and Spain covered acute and convalescent phases.

In the source study's methods: Amplifying reference gene primers gave estimates of nucleated cell counts. The table came from immunoSEQ multiplex PCR; TCRdb's copy has only in-frame clones and leaves some out. V, J and clone size reflect that table, while D and trimming were determined from the DNA. The sample lists 150,000 to 200,000 clones; 70% to 85% were seen once. The source material was PBMCs or T cells enriched from blood (not recorded which). This TCR was sampled from a woman aged 50 to 60 who had recovered from COVID-19.

CDR3 sequence (DNA): TGTGCCAGCAGCCTCATCGACCAGGGGGCTAATGAAAAACTGTTTTTT. It is translated as CASSLIDQGANEKLFF. V is TRBV7-6 and J is TRBJ1-4; TRBD1 matches 7 bases. J was trimmed by 3 bases and V by 5 bases; bases with no gene match: 9. CDR1 is SGHVS, CDR2 FNYEAQ, per germline. The CDR3 totals 16 residues. Based on the CDR3 plus reference TRBV7-6 and TRBJ1-4, the full variable domain is GAGVSQSPRYKVTKRGQDVALRCDPISGHVSLYWYRQALGQGPEFLTYFNYEAQQDKSGLPNDRFSAERPEGSISTLTIQRTEQRDSAMYRCASSLIDQGANEKLFFGSGTQLSVL.